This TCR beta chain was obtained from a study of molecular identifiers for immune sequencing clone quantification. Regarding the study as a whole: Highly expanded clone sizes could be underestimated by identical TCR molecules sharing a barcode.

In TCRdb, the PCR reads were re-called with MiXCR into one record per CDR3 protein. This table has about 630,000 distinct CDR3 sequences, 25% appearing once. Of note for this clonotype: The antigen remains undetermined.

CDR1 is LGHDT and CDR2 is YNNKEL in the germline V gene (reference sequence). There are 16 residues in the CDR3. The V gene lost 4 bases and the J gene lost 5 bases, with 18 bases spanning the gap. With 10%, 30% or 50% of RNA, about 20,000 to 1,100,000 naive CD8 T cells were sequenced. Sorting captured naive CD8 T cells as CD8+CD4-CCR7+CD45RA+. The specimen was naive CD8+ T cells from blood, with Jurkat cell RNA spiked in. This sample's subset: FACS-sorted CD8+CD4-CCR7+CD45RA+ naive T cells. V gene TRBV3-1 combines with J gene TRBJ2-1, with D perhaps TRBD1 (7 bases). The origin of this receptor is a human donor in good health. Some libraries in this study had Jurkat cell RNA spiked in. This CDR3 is CASSPQGGLLDNEQFF. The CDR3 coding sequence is TGTGCCAGCAGCCCGCAGGGGGGACTTCTAGACAATGAGCAGTTCTTC.